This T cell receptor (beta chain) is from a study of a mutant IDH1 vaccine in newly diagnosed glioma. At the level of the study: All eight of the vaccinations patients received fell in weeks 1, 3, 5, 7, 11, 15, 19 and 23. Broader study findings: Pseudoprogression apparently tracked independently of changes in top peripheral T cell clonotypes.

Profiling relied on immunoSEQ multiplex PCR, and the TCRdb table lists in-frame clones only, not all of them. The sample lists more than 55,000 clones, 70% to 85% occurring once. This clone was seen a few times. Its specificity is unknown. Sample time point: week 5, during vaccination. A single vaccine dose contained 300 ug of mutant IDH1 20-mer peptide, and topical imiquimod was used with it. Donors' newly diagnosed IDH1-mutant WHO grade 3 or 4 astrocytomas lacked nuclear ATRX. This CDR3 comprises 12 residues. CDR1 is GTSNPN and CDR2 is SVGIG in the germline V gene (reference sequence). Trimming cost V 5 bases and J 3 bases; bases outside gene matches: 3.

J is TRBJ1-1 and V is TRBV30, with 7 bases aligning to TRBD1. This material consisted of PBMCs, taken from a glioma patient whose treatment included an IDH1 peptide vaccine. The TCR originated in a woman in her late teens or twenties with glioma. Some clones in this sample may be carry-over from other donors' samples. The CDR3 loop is CAWSTGYTEAFF. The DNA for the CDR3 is TGTGCCTGGTCGACAGGGTACACTGAAGCTTTCTTT.